This TCR beta chain emerged from a study of shared clonotypes between healthy human individuals. TCRdb's copy holds only in-frame clones and misses some; the assay was immunoSEQ multiplex PCR. Of approximately 2,000,000 clones detected, about 93% appear once; the ten largest clones hold less than 2%. The germline gives CDR1 SGHKS, CDR2 YYEKEE (reference sequence). The CDR3 totals 15 residues. V gave up 0 bases and J gave up 1 base, with 11 bases separating them. CD45RO-negative, CCR7-positively selected cells formed the naive CD8 fraction, excluding terminally differentiated effector memory CD45RA+ cells.

The chain uses TRBV5-5 and TRBJ2-7; D gene ambiguous. The TCR originated in a man aged 18-30 years in good health. Some clones in this sample may be carry-over from other donors' samples. Source material: naive CD8+ T cells from PBMCs. For the CDR3, the DNA is TGTGCCAGCAGCTTGGCCTCAGGCGGTTCCTACGAGCAGTACTTC. As protein: CASSLASGGSYEQYF. Full variable domain (missing parts from reference TRBV5-5 and TRBJ2-7): DAGVTQSPTHLIKTRGQQVTLRCSPISGHKSVSWYQQVLGQGPQFIFQYYEKEERGRGNFPDRFSARQFPNYSSELNVNALLLGDSALYLCASSLASGGSYEQYFGPGTRLTVT.